The 6 T cell receptor beta chains reported below all come from one sample, sequenced in a study of shared clonotypes between healthy human individuals (dated by TCRdb to the early 2020s). Library prep was done by the immunoSEQ multiplex PCR assay. Held by TCRdb, this immuneACCESS table contains in-frame sequences only and omits some clones. Under half of the omission traces to an unresolved V gene where checked; the cause of the rest is unknown. The sample includes millions of clones, with 90% to 95% observed a single time. The ten largest account for 0.13% of the sample. Material: naive CD4+ T cells sorted from blood. Per the publication, the cell subset or site label means: CD45RA+ positively selected. The receptors stem from a man between 18 and 35 years old in good health.

The chain joins TRBV2 to TRBJ2-1; the match to TRBD2 covers 7 bases. Germline CDR1 is SNHLY and CDR2 is FYNNEI. After removal of 5 bases from V and 4 bases from J, the junction contained 8 bases not matched to a gene. CDR3 length: 15 residues. CDR3 amino acids: CASSTWTREYNEQFF. CDR3 DNA sequence: TGTGCCAGCAGTACCTGGACTAGAGAATACAATGAGCAGTTCTTC. The full variable domain, rest sourced from reference TRBV2 and TRBJ2-1, is EPEVTQTPSHQVTQMGQEVILRCVPISNHLYFYWYRQILGQKVEFLVSFYNNEISEKSEIFDDQFSVERPDGSNFTLKIRSTKLEDSAMYFCASSTWTREYNEQFFGPGTRLTVL.

This clone was found once. The chain uses TRBV7-9 and TRBJ2-7; D is undetermined. The CDR3 extends over 14 amino acids. The V end was cut by 4 bases, the J end by 3 bases, with 13 bases between. The germline V gene encodes CDR1 SEHNR and CDR2 FQNEAQ (reference sequence). The CDR3 is CASSSLDTGYEQYF. CDR3 DNA: TGTGCCAGCAGCTCCCTAGACACCGGCTACGAGCAGTACTTC.

The chain carries TRBV11-2 and TRBJ2-5, with 11 bases matching TRBD2. Per germline, CDR1 SGHAT and CDR2 FQNNGV. With V trimmed by 5 bases and J by 3 bases, 8 bases remained unmatched. The CDR3 extends over 16 amino acids. The CDR3 sequence is CASSRGTSGSKETQYF. DNA for the CDR3: TGTGCCAGCAGCCGCGGCACTAGCGGGAGTAAAGAGACCCAGTACTTC.

This rearrangement joins TRBV15 to TRBJ2-7, with 7 bases identical to TRBD1. J gave up 2 bases and V 3 bases, and 7 bases lay outside the gene matches. Per the germline V gene, CDR1 is LNHNV and CDR2 is YYDKDF (reference sequence). This CDR3 spans 15 amino acids. CDR3 in DNA: TGTGCCACCAGCAGTCCACAGGGGAAGACCTACGAGCAGTACTTC. The encoded protein is CATSSPQGKTYEQYF.

This chain uses TRBV7-9 with TRBJ2-5; no definite D call. This CDR3 is 15 amino acids long. V was shortened by 3 bases and J by 2 bases, with 13 bases between the two germline ends. Germline CDR1 SEHNR, CDR2 FQNEAQ (reference sequence). The CDR3 sequence is CASSFVRHIQETQYF. CDR3 coding DNA: TGTGCCAGCAGCTTCGTGAGGCACATACAAGAGACCCAGTACTTC.

The rearrangement links TRBV6-5 to TRBJ2-7, with 9 bases aligning to TRBD2. The J segment lost 6 bases and the V segment lost 5 bases, leaving 11 bases of the junction unmatched. The CDR3 is 15 amino acids. Germline CDR1 and CDR2: MNHEY and SVGAGI. CDR3 in DNA: TGTGCCAGCAGTCCCGGGGTTAGCGGGAGAGGCGAGCAGTACTTC. Translating it yields CASSPGVSGRGEQYF.